This T cell receptor beta chain stems from a study of CD8 T cells in Susac syndrome. The CD8+ and CD4+ T cells were isolated magnetically using a negative isolation approach, whereas the TEMRA cells were enriched by FACS. CDR1 and CDR2 from the germline V gene are SGHVS and FQNEAQ. The CDR3 contains 16 residues. The ends lost 4 bases at V and 4 bases at J; junction bases unmatched: 5. cDNA came from approximately 0.5 to 1 ug RNA primed by random hexamers. Using its own MiXCR run on the immunoSEQ multiplex PCR reads, TCRdb lists one record per CDR3 protein. Altogether some 260,000 distinct CDR3 sequences are present, roughly 84% being singletons, with the ten largest covering over 0.095%.

What was sequenced was CD8+ T cells from PBMCs. This clonotype was sampled from a human donor with multiple sclerosis. The V and J genes are TRBV7-8 and TRBJ2-5; 14 positions match TRBD2. The CDR3 region has the DNA TGTGCCAGCAGCTCGGGACTAGCGGGAGCGATAGAGACCCAGTACTTC. Amino acids: CASSSGLAGAIETQYF.